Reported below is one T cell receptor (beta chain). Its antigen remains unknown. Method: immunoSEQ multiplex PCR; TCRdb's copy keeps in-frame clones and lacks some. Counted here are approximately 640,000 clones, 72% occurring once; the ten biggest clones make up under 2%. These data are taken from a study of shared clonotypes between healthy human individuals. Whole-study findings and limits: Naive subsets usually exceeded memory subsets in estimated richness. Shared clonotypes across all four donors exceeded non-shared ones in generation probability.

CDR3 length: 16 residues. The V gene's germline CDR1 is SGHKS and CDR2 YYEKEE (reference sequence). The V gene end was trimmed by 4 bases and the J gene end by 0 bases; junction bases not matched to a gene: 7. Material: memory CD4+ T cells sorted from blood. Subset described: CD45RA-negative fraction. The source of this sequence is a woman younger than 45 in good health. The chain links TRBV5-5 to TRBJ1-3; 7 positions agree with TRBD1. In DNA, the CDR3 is TGTGCCAGCAGCAGAACCGGGACAGTCTCTGGAAACACCATATATTTT. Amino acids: CASSRTGTVSGNTIYF. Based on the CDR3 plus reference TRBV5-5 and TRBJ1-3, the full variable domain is DAGVTQSPTHLIKTRGQQVTLRCSPISGHKSVSWYQQVLGQGPQFIFQYYEKEERGRGNFPDRFSARQFPNYSSELNVNALLLGDSALYLCASSRTGTVSGNTIYFGEGSWLTVV.